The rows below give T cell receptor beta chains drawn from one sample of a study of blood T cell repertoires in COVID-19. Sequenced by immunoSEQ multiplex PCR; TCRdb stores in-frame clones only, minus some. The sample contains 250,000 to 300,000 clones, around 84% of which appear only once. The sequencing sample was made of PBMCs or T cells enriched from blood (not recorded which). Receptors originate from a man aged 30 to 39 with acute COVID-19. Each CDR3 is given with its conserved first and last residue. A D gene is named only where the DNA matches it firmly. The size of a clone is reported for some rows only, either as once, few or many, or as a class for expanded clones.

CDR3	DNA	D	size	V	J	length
CASSSFSRQASTDTQYF	TGTGCCAGCAGCTCCTTCAGTAGACAAGCTAGCACAGATACGCAGTATTTT	NA	NA	TRBV9	TRBJ2-3	17
CASSRQGPNTEAFF	TGTGCCAGCTCCAGACAGGGCCCGAACACTGAAGCTTTCTTT	TRBD1	NA	TRBV18	TRBJ1-1	14
CASATGQATNEKLFF	TGTGCCAGCGCCACTGGACAAGCAACTAATGAAAAACTGTTTTTT	NA	NA	TRBV19	TRBJ1-4	15
CASSLTGGSNEQFF	TGTGCCAGCAGCTTAACGGGGGGGTCCAATGAGCAGTTCTTC	TRBD2	NA	TRBV7-3	TRBJ2-1	14
CASSSGLAGAYGETQYF	TGCGCCAGCAGCTCGGGACTAGCGGGGGCCTATGGGGAGACCCAGTACTTC	TRBD2	few	TRBV5-1	TRBJ2-5	17
CASSLAGVSQPQHF	TGTGCCAGCAGTTTGGCAGGGGTAAGTCAGCCCCAGCATTTT	NA	NA	TRBV28	TRBJ1-5	14
CASSLSGLEKLFF	TGTGCCAGCAGTTTATCAGGGTTGGAAAAACTGTTTTTT	NA	NA	TRBV12-3/TRBV12-4	TRBJ1-4	13
CSVLSGLAGNNEQFF	TGCAGCGTCCTATCCGGGCTAGCGGGGAACAATGAGCAGTTCTTC	TRBD2	medium-sized	TRBV29-1	TRBJ2-1	15
CASSLGGAGDNNEQFF	TGTGCCAGCAGCTTAGGAGGAGCGGGGGACAACAATGAGCAGTTCTTC	TRBD2	NA	TRBV7-6	TRBJ2-1	16
CASSVRQSDTQYF	TGTGCCAGCAGTGTCCGTCAAAGCGATACGCAGTATTTT	NA	NA	TRBV12-3/TRBV12-4	TRBJ2-3	13
CASGARGANVLTF	TGTGCCAGCGGGGCGCGGGGGGCCAACGTCCTGACTTTC	NA	NA	TRBV5-6	TRBJ2-6	13
CASSLGAGQGLETQYF	TGTGCCAGCAGCCTGGGGGCGGGACAGGGGTTAGAGACCCAGTACTTC	TRBD1	NA	TRBV7-9	TRBJ2-5	16
CASSYRSTGNTEAFF	TGTGCCAGTAGTTACAGATCAACAGGCAACACTGAAGCTTTCTTT	NA	NA	TRBV19	TRBJ1-1	15
CAIRGADNSPLHF	TGTGCCATCAGGGGGGCGGATAATTCACCCCTCCACTTT	NA	few	TRBV10-3	TRBJ1-6	13
CASRQAGVNTGELFF	TGCGCCAGCAGGCAGGCAGGGGTGAACACCGGGGAGCTGTTTTTT	NA	NA	TRBV5-1	TRBJ2-2	15
CASSIVTGGSGYTF	TGTGCCAGTAGTATAGTTACAGGGGGTAGTGGCTACACCTTC	TRBD1	NA	TRBV19	TRBJ1-2	14
CASSSARVEQFF	TGTGCCAGCAGCTCTGCTCGGGTTGAGCAGTTCTTC	NA	once	TRBV14	TRBJ2-1	12
CASRPWGGLGARDQPQHF	TGTGCCAGCAGGCCCTGGGGAGGGCTGGGGGCGAGGGATCAGCCCCAGCATTTT	NA	NA	TRBV27	TRBJ1-5	18
CATSEPSSGSSDTQYF	TGTGCCACCAGTGAACCCTCTAGCGGGAGTTCTGATACGCAGTATTTT	TRBD2	once	TRBV24-1	TRBJ2-3	16
CATSRGSYNEQFF	TGTGCCACTAGTCGGGGGTCCTACAATGAGCAGTTCTTC	NA	NA	TRBV12-3/TRBV12-4	TRBJ2-1	13
CASSPYGTGNTEAFF	TGTGCCAGCAGTCCATACGGGACAGGGAACACTGAAGCTTTCTTT	TRBD1	NA	TRBV27	TRBJ1-1	15
CASSALDGGGNQPQHF	TGTGCCAGCAGTGCCCTGGACGGAGGCGGAAATCAGCCCCAGCATTTT	NA	NA	TRBV6-1	TRBJ1-5	16
CASSVTGQTMTGYTF	TGTGCCAGCAGCGTAACCGGACAAACTATGACTGGCTACACCTTC	NA	NA	TRBV9	TRBJ1-2	15
CASSSSGTATMEYF	TGCGCCAGCAGCTCATCCGGGACAGCCACTATGGAGTATTTT	TRBD1	NA	TRBV5-1	TRBJ2-3	14
CASSQDGAGVTYNEQFF	TGTGCCAGCAGCCAAGATGGAGCGGGGGTGACCTACAATGAGCAGTTCTTC	TRBD2	NA	TRBV3-1/TRBV3-2	TRBJ2-1	17
CASPGDSYNSPLHF	TGTGCCAGCCCGGGGGACTCCTATAATTCACCCCTCCACTTT	NA	NA	TRBV6-5	TRBJ1-6	14
CASSFHTRGTDTQYF	TGTGCCAGCAGTTTTCATACGCGGGGGACAGATACGCAGTATTTT	TRBD2	NA	TRBV28	TRBJ2-3	15
CASSLIAGQANSPLHF	TGTGCCAGCAGCTTGATTGCAGGACAAGCAAATTCACCCCTCCACTTT	NA	NA	TRBV5-4	TRBJ1-6	16
CASSLLDRKNTEAFF	TGTGCCAGCAGTTTATTAGACAGGAAGAACACTGAAGCTTTCTTT	NA	NA	TRBV28	TRBJ1-1	15
CASSYSKSPAGATDTQYF	TGTGCCAGCAGTTACTCGAAATCGCCAGCGGGAGCCACAGATACGCAGTATTTT	TRBD2	NA	TRBV6-2/TRBV6-3	TRBJ2-3	18
CASSHPTGTSGNTIYF	TGTGCCAGCAGCCACCCGACAGGGACCTCTGGAAACACCATATATTTT	TRBD1	NA	TRBV3-1/TRBV3-2	TRBJ1-3	16
CASSDWTGYTEQFF	TGTGCCAGCAGTGATTGGACAGGGTACACTGAGCAGTTCTTC	TRBD1	NA	TRBV25-1	TRBJ2-1	14
CASSQGTSGDYNEQFF	TGCGCCAGCAGCCAAGGGACTAGCGGAGATTACAATGAGCAGTTCTTC	TRBD2	few	TRBV4-3	TRBJ2-1	16
CASSHDRTSGSYNEQFF	TGTGCCAGCAGCCATGATAGGACTAGCGGATCCTACAATGAGCAGTTCTTC	TRBD2	NA	TRBV4-2	TRBJ2-1	17
CASSWGTGFDGYTF	TGTGCCAGCAGCTGGGGGACAGGGTTTGATGGCTACACCTTC	TRBD1	NA	TRBV7-6	TRBJ1-2	14
CATSDTGTSDRNEQFF	TGTGCCACCAGTGACACCGGGACTAGCGATCGGAATGAGCAGTTCTTC	TRBD2	NA	TRBV24-1	TRBJ2-1	16
CASSATSGRPHEQFF	TGTGCCAGCAGCGCTACTAGCGGGAGGCCCCATGAGCAGTTCTTC	TRBD2	NA	TRBV5-8	TRBJ2-1	15
CASSPPGAAGNTIYF	TGTGCCAGCAGTCCTCCAGGGGCCGCTGGAAACACCATATATTTT	NA	NA	TRBV28	TRBJ1-3	15
CASSERQGGYNEQFF	TGCGCCAGCAGTGAGAGACAGGGGGGCTACAATGAGCAGTTCTTC	TRBD1	once	TRBV10-1	TRBJ2-1	15
CASSFGVDQPQHF	TGTGCCAGCAGTTTTGGAGTCGATCAGCCCCAGCATTTT	NA	once	TRBV28	TRBJ1-5	13
CASREAIFETQYF	TGTGCCAGCAGAGAGGCTATTTTTGAGACCCAGTACTTC	NA	NA	TRBV6-5	TRBJ2-5	13
CASSIKGQGISGQPQHF	TGTGCCAGTAGTATAAAGGGACAGGGGATTTCGGGTCAGCCCCAGCATTTT	TRBD1	NA	TRBV19	TRBJ1-5	17
CATAIQGATTNQPQHF	TGTGCCACCGCTATACAGGGGGCTACGACCAATCAGCCCCAGCATTTT	TRBD1	NA	TRBV6-6	TRBJ1-5	16
CASSSNTGFNEKLFF	TGTGCCAGCAGTTCAAATACGGGGTTTAATGAAAAACTGTTTTTT	NA	few	TRBV28	TRBJ1-4	15
CASANWIGMAYNEQFF	TGTGCCAGCGCCAATTGGATCGGGATGGCCTACAATGAGCAGTTCTTC	NA	NA	TRBV5-1	TRBJ2-1	16